This TCR beta chain comes out of a study of long-term antiretroviral therapy in people with HIV. Study as a whole: Samples collected earliest predate the 2015 immediate-ART recommendation by about a decade.

The CDR3 is made up of 16 amino acids. Looked up from germline, CDR1 is SGHNT and CDR2 is YYREEE (reference sequence). V dropped 4 bases and J dropped 3 bases, with 19 bases sitting between them. Investigators performed immunoSEQ version v3.0 at survey level. Samples were sequenced targeting about 40,000-50,000 T-cell genomes each. The repertoire was sequenced with immunoSEQ multiplex PCR; TCRdb's copy has only in-frame clones and lacks some. The table has roughly 25,000 clones, around 80% seen once. The chain has TRBV5-4 and TRBJ1-1, with a tentative D call TRBD1 (5 bases). The specimen was unsorted PBMCs, collected 1.1 years before starting antiretroviral therapy. The clonotype originates from a woman in her thirties with HIV. The CDR3 is CASSPRVGKGDTEAFF. The CDR3 DNA follows: TGTGCCAGCAGCCCCCGTGTGGGGAAAGGGGACACTGAAGCTTTCTTT.